This TCR beta chain was observed in a study of T cell clonotyping in hematopoietic cell transplantation. In the study overall: Cytoreduction preceded collection of pretransplant recipient samples.

Note on this clone: Its target is not known. Distinct nucleotide sequences in the sample also encode this CDR3.

Findings and limits, study-wide: Few recipient clonotypes overlapped donors; over 95% were de novo at given depth. After transplant, recipient diversity fell while pathologically expanded clonotypes grew through day 180.

CDR1 is SNHLY, CDR2 FYNNEI, per germline. Trimming stripped 5 bases from V and 2 bases from J, with 9 bases between. The CDR3 sequence is 13 residues long. Libraries were prepared by immunoSEQ multiplex PCR; TCRdb keeps only in-frame clonotypes and omits some of them. The profile shows about 45,000 clones, around 84% of them singletons. Time point indicated: recipient sample about 28 days before transplant, after cytoreduction. Sample: peripheral blood mononuclear cells, taken before stem cell transplant. The genes are TRBV2 and TRBJ1-2, with D possibly matching TRBD1 (6 bases). The sequence was collected from a man aged 60-69 years with myelodysplastic syndrome. Some clones in this sample may be carry-over from other donors' samples. The CDR3: CASSRDNNYGYTF. CDR3 DNA: TGTGCCAGCAGTCGGGACAACAACTATGGCTACACCTTC.